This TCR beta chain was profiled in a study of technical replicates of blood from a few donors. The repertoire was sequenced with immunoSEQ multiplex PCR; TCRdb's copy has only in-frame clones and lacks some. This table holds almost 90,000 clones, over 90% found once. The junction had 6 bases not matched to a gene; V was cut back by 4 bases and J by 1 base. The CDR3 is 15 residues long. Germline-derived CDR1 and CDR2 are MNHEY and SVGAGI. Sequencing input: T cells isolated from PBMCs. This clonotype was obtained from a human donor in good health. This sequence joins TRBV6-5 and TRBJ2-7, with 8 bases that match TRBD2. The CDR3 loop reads CASSLSGSLSYEQYF. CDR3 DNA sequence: TGTGCCAGCAGTTTGAGCGGGAGCTTGTCCTACGAGCAGTACTTC.